A single sample gave rise to the 10 T cell receptor beta chains below, sequenced in a study of T-cell memory formation after mild COVID-19. From the 5' RACE reads, TCRdb called clonotypes with MiXCR, one entry per CDR3 protein. The table shows around 340,000 distinct CDR3 sequences, with about an eighth occurring only once. The material sequenced was PBMCs or a T cell subset sorted from them (not recorded which). Receptors originate from a man younger than 35 who had mild COVID-19 (a few samples of this study predate the infection). Cell type and time point are not known.

The chain links TRBV2 to TRBJ1-2; D is unclear. V shed 6 bases and J shed 7 bases, with 9 bases lying between them. The CDR3 length is 11 residues. Looked up from germline, CDR1 is SNHLY and CDR2 is FYNNEI. The DNA of the CDR3 is TGTGCCAGCAGATACGCGGCTGGCTACACCTTC. Its translation: CASRYAAGYTF. Together with reference TRBV2 and TRBJ1-2, the CDR3 gives the full variable domain: EPEVTQTPSHQVTQMGQEVILRCVPISNHLYFYWYRQILGQKVEFLVSFYNNEISEKSEIFDDQFSVERPDGSNFTLKIRSTKLEDSAMYFCASRYAAGYTFGSGTRLTVV.

The chain links TRBV6-4 to TRBJ1-2; D possibly corresponds to TRBD1 (6 bases). V was shortened by 6 bases and J by 6 bases, with 14 bases between the two germline ends. Germline CDR1 MRHNA, CDR2 SNTAGT. The CDR3 has 13 residues. The CDR3 bases are TGTGCCAGCAGGCCCTCGGGGGCCCATGGCTACACCTTC. It yields the protein CASRPSGAHGYTF.

This clonotype was observed a few times. J is TRBJ1-1 and V is TRBV5-1; a weak D match, TRBD1 (5 bases). The CDR3 is 14 residues long. V was shortened by 3 bases and J by 4 bases, with 13 bases between the two germline ends. Germline V lookup: CDR1 SGHRS, CDR2 YFSETQ. The chain's CDR3 is CASSSRGAVTEAFF. Written as DNA, the CDR3 is TGCGCCAGCAGCTCAAGAGGGGCGGTCACTGAAGCTTTCTTT. Full variable domain (outside the CDR3, taken from reference TRBV5-1 and TRBJ1-1): KAGVTQTPRYLIKTRGQQVTLSCSPISGHRSVSWYQQTPGQGLQFLFEYFSETQRNKGNFPGRFSGRQFSNSRSEMNVSTLELGDSALYLCASSSRGAVTEAFFGQGTRLTVV.

The chain joins TRBV27 to TRBJ2-5; 8 bases line up with TRBD1. The CDR3 extends over 15 amino acids. CDR1 is MNHEY and CDR2 is SMNVEV in the germline V gene (reference sequence). Trimming took 3 bases from V and 2 from J; bases not matched to a gene: 5. The CDR3 sequence: CASSLYGTGQETQYF. The CDR3, as DNA: TGTGCCAGCAGTTTGTACGGGACAGGTCAAGAGACCCAGTACTTC.

The chain recombines TRBV27 with TRBJ2-1, with D perhaps TRBD1 (6 bases). The V end was cut by 6 bases, the J end by 7 bases, with 13 bases between. Germline V CDR1 and CDR2: MNHEY, SMNVEV (reference sequence). This CDR3 comprises 13 residues. CDR3 loop: CASRGQYGNEQFF. The CDR3 DNA follows: TGTGCCAGCAGGGGACAATATGGAAATGAGCAGTTCTTC.

The chain couples TRBV5-6 to TRBJ2-7, with D possibly TRBD1 on 5 matching bases. The V gene's germline CDR1 is SGHDT and CDR2 YYEEEE. The V end lost 0 bases, the J end lost 4 bases, and 11 bases lay between the germline ends. This CDR3 is built from 14 residues. The CDR3 region is CASSLVGGQYEQYF. DNA of the CDR3: TGTGCCAGCAGCTTGGTTGGCGGACAATACGAGCAGTACTTC.

This clonotype was seen a few times. CDR3 DNA: TGTGCCAGCAGTTTAGGGGGAGGACAGGGGGACTATGGCTACACCTTC. Translated: CASSLGGGQGDYGYTF. The chain has TRBV12-3 or TRBV12-4 and TRBJ1-2; 10 nucleotides match TRBD1. V gave up 1 base and J gave up 3 bases; unmatched junction bases: 5. The CDR3 contains 16 residues.

Regarding this clonotype: This may be a read error: a much more frequent sequence differs by one nucleotide. The chain couples TRBV24-1 to TRBJ2-5; 7 bases map to TRBD2. There are 13 residues in the CDR3. CDR1 and CDR2 from the germline V gene are KGHDR and SFDVKD. This chain's CDR3 is CVTSPGLEETQYF. The CDR3 DNA is TGTGTCACCAGTCCCGGACTAGAAGAGACCCAGTACTTC.

In this sample, this clonotype turned up many times. This chain links TRBV11-2 with TRBJ2-3, with D possibly TRBD2 on 6 matching bases. Between the trimmed V and J ends, which lost 1 base and 0 bases, there was a span of 8 bases. CDR1 and CDR2 from the germline V gene are SGHAT and FQNNGV. This CDR3 contains 15 residues. Here the CDR3 DNA reads TGTGCCAGCAGCTTAGTACTAGCAAGCACAGATACGCAGTATTTT. It translates to CASSLVLASTDTQYF.

This clonotype occurred a few times. This rearrangement joins TRBV4-3 to TRBJ1-2; D remains unclear. This CDR3 region has 14 residues. Germline V CDR1 and CDR2: LGHNA, YSLEER. Trimming removed 0 bases from V and 1 base from J, with 6 bases in between. The CDR3 loop reads CASSQEWGNYGYTF. The CDR3 DNA follows: TGCGCCAGCAGCCAAGAGTGGGGTAACTATGGCTACACCTTC.